This T cell receptor beta chain was sequenced in a study of T cells in Graves' hyperthyroidism and ophthalmopathy. Study-level results: A 13 V-J signature model discriminated ophthalmopathy versus stable hyperthyroidism. With a median lead of around 6.7 months before onset, the model predicted ophthalmopathy.

A note on this clonotype: No antigen is known for it.

Lactation, pregnancy, other autoimmune disease or uncontrolled infection excluded patients. An approximately 10 ml volume of fresh peripheral blood provided the PBMCs. Amplification targeted TCR beta CDR3 regions from RNA transcripts. Primed by the HTBI set, a first-round RT-PCR was run on the TCR CDR3. MiXCR was run by TCRdb on the multiplex PCR reads, yielding one entry per CDR3 protein. The top ten clones hold almost 8% of a sample with around 300,000 distinct CDR3 sequences, roughly 14% of them seen once. The V gene's germline CDR1 is SGDLS and CDR2 YYNGEE. With V trimmed by 3 bases and J by 8 bases, 4 bases remained unmatched. The CDR3 runs 14 residues.

The sequence was obtained from a woman aged 30 to 39 with Graves' hyperthyroidism that later progressed to Graves' ophthalmopathy. The chain recombines TRBV9 with TRBJ1-4, with 10 positions matching TRBD1. The sequenced material came from blood. CDR3 bases: TGTGCCAGCAGCGATGGGACAGGGGTAGAAAAACTGTTTTTT. As protein: CASSDGTGVEKLFF.